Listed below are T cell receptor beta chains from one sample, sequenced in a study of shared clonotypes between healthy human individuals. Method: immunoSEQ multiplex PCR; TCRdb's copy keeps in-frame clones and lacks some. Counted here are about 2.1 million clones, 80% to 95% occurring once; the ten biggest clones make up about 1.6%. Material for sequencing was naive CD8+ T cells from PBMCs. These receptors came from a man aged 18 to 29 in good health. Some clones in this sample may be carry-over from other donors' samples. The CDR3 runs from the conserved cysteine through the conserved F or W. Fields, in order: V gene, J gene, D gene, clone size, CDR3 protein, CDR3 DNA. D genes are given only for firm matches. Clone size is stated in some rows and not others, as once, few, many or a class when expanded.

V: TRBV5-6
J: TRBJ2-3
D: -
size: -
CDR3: CASSLGSYSPTDTQYF
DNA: TGTGCCAGCAGCTTGGGTTCCTACTCACCCACAGATACGCAGTATTTT

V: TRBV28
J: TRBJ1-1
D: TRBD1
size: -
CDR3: CASSRGNRGWNTEAFF
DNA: TGTGCCAGCAGTCGGGGAAACAGGGGCTGGAACACTGAAGCTTTCTTT

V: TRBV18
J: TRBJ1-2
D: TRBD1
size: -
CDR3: CASSPGQGWYGYTF
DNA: TGTGCCAGCTCACCGGGACAGGGTTGGTATGGCTACACCTTC

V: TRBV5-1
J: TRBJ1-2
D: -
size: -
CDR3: CASSLVLRDLYGYTF
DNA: TGCGCCAGCAGCTTGGTCTTGAGGGACCTCTATGGCTACACCTTC

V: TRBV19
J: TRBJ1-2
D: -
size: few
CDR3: CASSHGRVNGYTF
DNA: TGTGCCAGTAGTCACGGCAGGGTAAATGGCTACACCTTC

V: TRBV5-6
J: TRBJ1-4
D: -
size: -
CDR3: CASSLEGGEKLFF
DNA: TGTGCCAGCAGCTTAGAGGGGGGTGAAAAACTGTTTTTT

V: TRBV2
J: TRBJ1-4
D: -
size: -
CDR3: CASSFTQFYPTNEKLFF
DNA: TGTGCCAGCAGTTTCACCCAATTCTACCCAACTAATGAAAAACTGTTTTTT

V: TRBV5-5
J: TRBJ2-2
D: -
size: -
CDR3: CATHGGTGELFF
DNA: TGTGCCACCCATGGGGGTACCGGGGAGCTGTTTTTT

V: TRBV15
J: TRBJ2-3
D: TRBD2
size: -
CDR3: CATSGAEEAGRISTDTQYF
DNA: TGTGCCACCAGTGGGGCGGAAGAAGCGGGGAGAATTAGCACAGATACGCAGTATTTT

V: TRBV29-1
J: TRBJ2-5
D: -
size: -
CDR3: CSVEESGSRRETQYF
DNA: TGCAGCGTTGAAGAATCTGGCTCGCGGCGGGAGACCCAGTACTTC